This TCR beta chain was identified in a study of blood T cell repertoires in COVID-19. Turning to the study itself: Donors in the United States, Italy and Spain gave samples during acute or convalescent COVID-19. T cells, B-cell-depleted T cells, or PBMCs provided the cDNA or gDNA that served as material.

Under the authors' procedure: From reference gene primer amplification, estimates of nucleated cell counts were derived. Sequenced by immunoSEQ multiplex PCR; TCRdb stores in-frame clones only, minus some. V and J calls and clone size are as listed in that table; D and trimming were resolved from the DNA. Of more than 100,000 clones listed, around 87% are singletons. The J segment lost 4 bases and the V segment lost 6 bases, leaving 9 bases of the junction unmatched. Germline V gene sequence: CDR1 LGHDT, CDR2 YNNKEL (reference sequence). CDR3 size: 15 residues. The sample consisted of peripheral blood. The chain joins TRBV3-1 (or the pseudogene TRBV3-2) to TRBJ1-1; 9 bases are a match to TRBD1. The TCR originated in a woman in her sixties or seventies with acute or convalescent COVID-19. The CDR3 region has the DNA TGTGCCAGCAGGGCCGACAGGGGGTCGACCACTGAAGCTTTCTTT. It codes for CASRADRGSTTEAFF.